The following is a T cell receptor beta chain sequence with its context. Its target antigen remains unknown. No quality values exist for individual bases; no much larger clone is one base distant. The time point label on this specimen signifies: baseline before first vaccination. Samples from vaccinated people were obtained from the UK trials COV001 and COV002, which included a single-blind randomized controlled phase 2/3 trial of AZD1222 (ChAdOx1 nCoV-19) in healthy adults. Trial participant PBMC samples were collected at day 0 and day 28 after the second dose for TCRbeta chain sequencing. The CDR3 regions of human TCRbeta chains were subjected to immunosequencing. The study's own analysis went as follows. TCRs in the repertoires were compared against a reference library of SARS-CoV-2-specific TCRs that had been generated with the MIRA antigen-specificity platform. Breadth meant the fraction of unique TCRs that were SARS-CoV-2-associated, whereas depth meant the fraction of total T cells that were SARS-CoV-2-associated. Each spike-specific TCR was assigned to its reactive spike region and to a CD4 or CD8 class using the MIRA data. Log10-transformed breadth and depth values were compared by one-way ANOVA with Sidak's multiple comparisons tests. Not all clones reach the TCRdb copy of this immuneACCESS table, which keeps in-frame sequences only. Checked studies attribute under half of the gap to unresolved V genes and leave the rest unexplained. V and J calls and clone size follow that table, whereas D and trimming were derived from the DNA. The sample includes 100,000 to 150,000 clones, with around 87% observed a single time. The top ten hold 1.4% to 1.5% of the sample.

This entry belongs to a study of T cell responses to AZD1222 COVID-19 vaccine (dated by TCRdb to about 2021). Looking at the study overall: Because spike-specific TCR depth and breadth did not differ between the two schedules, AZD1222 recipients who got a second dose at roughly 4 weeks were pooled with those who got a second dose at roughly 12 weeks. TCR sequencing was performed for 230 to 250 trial participants, of whom roughly 200 were given two doses of AZD1222 and 26 were given two doses of MenACWY control vaccine. Trial participants were enrolled into age subgroups of 18-55, 56-69 and 70-plus years, which contained 148, 28 and 57 TCR-sequenced participants, respectively.

The investigation overall reported the following: The vaccine-associated CD4 TCRs covered the entire spike protein, and the dominant responses fell in regions 160-218 and 743-854. Participants were mostly white British, with more females than males. The authors suggested clonal diversity may have been underestimated. Conclusions about previously exposed vaccinees are limited because only six or seven AZD1222 recipients were SARS-CoV-2 seropositive at baseline. Nearly half of unique spike-specific TCRs reportedly recognized epitopes outside regions mutated in the B.1.351 and B.1.1.7 variants. After two AZD1222 doses, both the breadth and the depth of spike-specific TCRs were significantly higher than at day 0 and than in MenACWY recipients. No day 14 peak-response samples were available, so repertoires were characterized only after the peak T cell response. In the small 56-69-year group, the increase in depth fell short of significance, most likely because of low power.

From the germline V gene (reference sequence), CDR1 is LNHDA and CDR2 is SQIVND. The CDR3 contains 16 residues, cysteine and phenylalanine counted. Only the CDR3 DNA stays, 48 bases, in frame from base 1. V is cut back by 5 bases and J by 8 bases, with 15 bases in the junction unmatched. The chain links TRBV19 with TRBJ1-2; TRBD1 aligns with 9 central bases. This TCR derives from an adult in good health. Sequences were derived from peripheral blood, sampled on day 0 of AZD1222 vaccination. The CDR3 region reads CASSANPGQGDGGYTF. The bases are TGTGCCAGTAGTGCCAATCCGGGACAGGGAGATGGGGGCTACACCTTC.